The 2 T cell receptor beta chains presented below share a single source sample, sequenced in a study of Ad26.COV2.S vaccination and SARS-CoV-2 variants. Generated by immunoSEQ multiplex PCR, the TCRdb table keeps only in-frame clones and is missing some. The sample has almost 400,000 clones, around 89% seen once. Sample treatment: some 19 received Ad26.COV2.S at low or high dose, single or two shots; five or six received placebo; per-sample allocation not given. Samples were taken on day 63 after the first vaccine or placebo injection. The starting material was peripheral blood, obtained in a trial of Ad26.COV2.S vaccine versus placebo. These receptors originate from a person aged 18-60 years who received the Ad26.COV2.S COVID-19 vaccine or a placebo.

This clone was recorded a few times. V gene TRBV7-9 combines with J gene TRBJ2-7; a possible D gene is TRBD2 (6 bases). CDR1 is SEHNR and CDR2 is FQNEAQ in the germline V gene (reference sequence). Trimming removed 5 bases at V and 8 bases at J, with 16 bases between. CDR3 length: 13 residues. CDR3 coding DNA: TGTGCCAGCAGCCAACAGGTCCTAGCGAAGCAGTACTTC. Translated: CASSQQVLAKQYF.

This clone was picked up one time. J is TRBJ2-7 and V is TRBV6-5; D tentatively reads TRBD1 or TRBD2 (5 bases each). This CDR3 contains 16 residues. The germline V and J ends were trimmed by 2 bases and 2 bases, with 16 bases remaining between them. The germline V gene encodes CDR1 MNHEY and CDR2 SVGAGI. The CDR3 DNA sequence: TGTGCCAGCAGTTACATTGGAGCAACGGGACCCTACGAGCAGTACTTC. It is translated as CASSYIGATGPYEQYF.